This T cell receptor beta chain was documented in a study of blood T cell repertoires in COVID-19 (TCRdb year 2020). About the study as a whole: The collaborator samples originated in the United States, Italy and Spain and spanned the acute and convalescent phases of COVID-19. The material from the prospective study consisted of cDNA or gDNA derived from T cells, B-cell-depleted T cells, or PBMCs. Subjects who had been exposed to COVID-19, were actively infected with it, or had recovered from it provided the deeply sampled blood TCRbeta repertoires that made up the dataset. The repertoires were released in a freely available public database meant as a resource for research on the immune response to SARS-CoV-2. Samples were obtained from the ongoing ImmuneRACE study (first 160 participants) and from 1,000 to 1,500 subjects provided by 6 global collaborators. A de-identified subject ID, COVID-19 status, age in years and sex were almost always included in the sample metadata. Where HLA class I and class II types were available, the types were taken from metadata supplied by the sample provider, not from assay-based typing. Study-wide findings and limitations: Clinical and demographic metadata were provided uncurated, with the amount varying by source and participant.

As concerns this clone: This receptor's antigen is unknown. No much larger clonotype is one base removed from it; base qualities were not supplied.

Relative to germline, V is missing 5 bases and J is missing 4 bases, with 13 bases of the junction outside any gene match. From its cysteine to its phenylalanine, the CDR3 spans 19 amino acids. Just the 57-base CDR3 DNA is kept, in frame starting at base 1. CDR1 and CDR2, per the germline V gene (reference sequence), are MNHNY and SVGAGI. Whole blood was collected in K2EDTA tubes by collaborating institutions according to the institutions' own protocols. For TCRbeta analysis, collaborators shipped samples in one of three forms: frozen whole blood, isolated PBMCs, or DNA extracted from either of those sample types. TCRbeta CDR3 regions were amplified from genomic DNA using the immunoSEQ Assay, a bias-controlled multiplex PCR. The authors' pipeline ran thus. The number of nucleated cells in each sample was estimated by amplification of reference gene primers within the assay. To quantify the absolute abundance of each unique TCRbeta CDR3 rearrangement, sequence reads were collapsed and filtered. For each sample, productive Simpson clonality was calculated as the square root of Simpson's diversity index over productive rearrangements. TCRdb took over this immuneACCESS table, retaining in-frame rearrangements with V and J assigned. Such tables are incomplete; in checked studies, under half of the missing clones stem from an unresolved V gene, and the remainder is unexplained. The V and J calls and the clone size are those of that table, but D and trimming were determined from the DNA. This sample lists 350,000 to 450,000 clones; roughly 90% were detected once. Around 1.3% of the sample belongs to the ten largest clones.

Sequencing was carried out using peripheral blood. The sequence was obtained from a middle-aged man with acute or convalescent COVID-19. The chain couples TRBV6-6 to TRBJ2-2; the junction holds 13 bases that match TRBD2. The nucleotide sequence reads as follows: TGTGCCAGCAGTCTAGGACTAGCGGGAGTAAGGTCGTTCACCGGGGAGCTGTTTTTT. Its protein product is CASSLGLAGVRSFTGELFF.